This TCR beta chain was retrieved from a study of blood T cell repertoires in COVID-19 (TCRdb year 2020). Concerning the study at large: Samples from collaborators originated in the United States, Italy and Spain and spanned both the acute and convalescent phases of COVID-19. The prospective study material was composed of cDNA or gDNA derived from T cells, B-cell-depleted T cells, or PBMCs. Deeply sampled blood TCRbeta repertoires from subjects exposed to, actively infected with, or recovered from COVID-19 were included in the dataset. The samples were drawn from the first 160 participants of the ongoing ImmuneRACE study and from 950 to 1,500 subjects provided by 6 global collaborators. The repertoires were released in a freely available public database intended as a resource for research on the immune response to SARS-CoV-2. The sample metadata nearly always contained a de-identified subject ID, COVID-19 status, age in years and sex. Where available, HLA class I and class II types were taken from metadata supplied by the sample provider and were not determined by assay-based typing.

The immunoSEQ Assay, a bias-controlled multiplex PCR, was used to amplify TCRbeta CDR3 regions from genomic DNA. Concerning the study's data processing: The number of nucleated cells in each sample was estimated by amplification of reference gene primers within the assay. To quantify the absolute abundance of each unique TCRbeta CDR3 rearrangement, sequence reads were collapsed and filtered. For each sample, productive Simpson clonality was calculated by taking the square root of Simpson's diversity index across productive rearrangements. Here the immuneACCESS table is served through TCRdb, limited to in-frame sequences with V and J called. Missing clones are a known gap in these copies; in checked studies unresolved V genes cover under half, and the rest lacks a known reason. V, J and clone size reflect that table, while D and trimming were determined from the DNA. Across this sample there are about 250,000 clones, with roughly 86% seen only once. The ten top clones hold approximately 5.5% of the sample.

On this clone: Its specific antigen is unknown. No qualities accompany the bases; no much larger clone lies one base away.

The research as a whole found: The amount of clinical and demographic metadata varied by source and participant and was provided uncurated.

One collaborating source in Seattle enrolled patients while the patients were actively infected and followed the patients over time throughout the course of disease. Collaborating institutions collected whole blood in K2EDTA tubes following their own protocols. For TCRbeta analysis, collaborator samples were shipped as frozen whole blood, as isolated PBMCs, or as DNA extracted from either sample type. CDR1 and CDR2 are drawn from the germline V gene: MNHNS, SASEGT. Trimming costs V 0 bases and J 0 bases, and their ends lie 11 bases apart. From cysteine to phenylalanine, the CDR3 is 17 amino acids long. Only CDR3 DNA remains: 51 bases, in frame from the first base.

Source material: peripheral blood. This clonotype was sampled from an elderly woman with COVID-19, enrolled during active disease. This chain is built from TRBV6-1 and TRBJ1-4, with no reliable assignment of the D segment. The CDR3 has the sequence CASSEALDTATNEKLFF. DNA sequence: TGTGCCAGCAGTGAAGCGCTTGACACGGCAACTAATGAAAAACTGTTTTTT.